This T cell receptor beta chain is from a study of regulatory T cells in long-lasting Graves disease. Assembly of TCR beta libraries relied on iRepertoire HTBI primers together with Arm-PCR of CDR3 regions. MiXCR was run by TCRdb on the multiplex PCR reads, yielding one entry per CDR3 protein. The sample contains 510,000 or so distinct CDR3 sequences, around 11% of which appear only once. This clonotype was seen at least ten times. Antigen specificity is unknown. V was cut by 1 base and J by 6 bases, with 13 bases left in between. Germline V gene data show CDR1 as ENHRY and CDR2 as SYGVKD. CDR3 length: 14 residues. Whole-study findings and limits: Favored gene segments in persistent disease were TRBV28, TRBJ1-2 and TRBJ2-5.

As to time point: newly diagnosed GD, antithyroid drugs for less than 3 months. Making the TCR library involved RNA that had been extracted from PBMCs. This sample also appeared in a second study, on T cells in Graves' hyperthyroidism and ophthalmopathy. That source notes: Most expanded thyroid clonotypes above 0.001 also appeared in blood.

The chain combines TRBV10-3 with TRBJ2-7; D is uncertain. The sequencing here drew on peripheral blood mononuclear cells (PBMCs), taken at new diagnosis, from a patient treated with antithyroid drugs. This TCR derives from a young woman with Graves disease. CDR3 DNA: TGTGCCATCAGTGAGTTTTCACGGACCGGCGAGCAGTACTTC. Protein product: CAISEFSRTGEQYF.